A single sample gave rise to the 25 T cell receptor beta chains below, sequenced in a study of T cells in Graves' hyperthyroidism and ophthalmopathy. Amplification targeted TCR beta CDR3 regions from RNA transcripts. RT-PCR in the first round (using the HTBI primer set) targeted the TCR CDR3. TCRdb used MiXCR to reprocess the multiplex PCR reads, holding one entry per CDR3 protein. This sample yields approximately 640,000 distinct CDR3 sequences, of which 16% are seen a single time; 3.8% belongs to the top ten. Sequences were obtained from blood. All receptors come from a woman aged 30 to 39 with Graves' hyperthyroidism.

This clonotype was observed a few times. V is TRBV27 and J is TRBJ2-1; 9 bases are shared with TRBD2. CDR1 is MNHEY, CDR2 SMNVEV, per germline (reference sequence). V shed 8 bases and J 2 bases; nucleotides not matched to a gene: 7. This CDR3 spans 15 amino acids. CDR3 in DNA: TGTGCCAGCCGCGGGAGGGCTGACCCCTACAATGAGCAGTTCTTC. It codes for CASRGRADPYNEQFF.

This clonotype was seen at least ten times. V and J are TRBV11-2 and TRBJ1-1, with D perhaps TRBD1 (5 bases). From germline, CDR1 is SGHAT and CDR2 FQNNGV. CDR3 length: 17 residues. Trimming cost V 5 bases and J 3 bases, with 22 bases left between them. In DNA, the CDR3 is TGTGCCAGCAGCCTGCCGGCAGTGGGGGTGTTGGACACTGAAGCTTTCTTT. This codes for CASSLPAVGVLDTEAFF.

In this sample, this clonotype turned up many times. V is TRBV28 and J is TRBJ2-1; D may be TRBD1 (6 bases). This CDR3 spans 14 amino acids. Germline lookup yields CDR1 MDHEN and CDR2 SYDVKM. V lost 7 bases and J lost 5, with 15 bases in between. CDR3 nucleotides: TGTGCCAGCACAGCCTTCGAGGGGGACAATGAGCAGTTCTTC. This sequence encodes CASTAFEGDNEQFF.

Here the CDR3 reads CASSETRWTGQFF. The CDR3 bases are TGTGCCAGCAGTGAGACCAGGTGGACTGGGCAGTTCTTC. This chain joins TRBV2 and TRBJ2-1; maybe TRBD2 (5 bases). Per the germline V gene, CDR1 is SNHLY and CDR2 is FYNNEI. The CDR3 contains 13 residues. V was pared by 3 bases and J by 12 bases, with 15 bases between.

Turning to this clonotype: This could be a read error, since a much larger clone is one nucleotide away. The J gene is TRBJ1-5, the V gene TRBV27; 8 positions agree with TRBD1. J gave up 1 base and V 5 bases, and 10 bases lay outside the gene matches. CDR3 length: 17 residues. CDR1 and CDR2 from the germline V gene are MNHEY and SMNVEV (reference sequence). CDR3 DNA: TGTGCCAGCAGTGCCGAGGCTCGGACAGGGAGCAATCAGCCCCAGCATTTT. This encodes CASSAEARTGSNQPQHF.

This sequence joins TRBV20-1 and TRBJ2-1; 7 nucleotides align to TRBD2. Germline V lookup: CDR1 DFQATT, CDR2 SNEGSKA (reference sequence). This CDR3 is built from 15 residues. V was pared by 3 bases and J by 8 bases, with 13 bases of the junction left unmatched. The CDR3 is CSASGVAGTSYEQFF. CDR3 in DNA: TGCAGTGCTAGTGGGGTAGCGGGCACGTCGTATGAGCAGTTCTTC.

This clonotype was seen many times. The chain joins TRBV6-1 to TRBJ2-3; 15 bases match TRBD2. This CDR3 is 17 amino acids long. Unmatched junction bases numbered 5, after V lost 2 bases and J lost 5 bases. Germline V gene lookup returns CDR1 MNHNS and CDR2 SASEGT. The CDR3 DNA follows: TGTGCCAGCAGTGAACGAAGGACTAGCGGGAGGGAAGATACGCAGTATTTT. It is translated as CASSERRTSGREDTQYF.

About this clonotype itself: The junction shows a germline mismatch at one end, possibly a read error. This sequence joins TRBV10-3 and TRBJ2-7; 7 positions agree with TRBD2. The CDR3 sequence is 14 residues long. Germline lookup yields CDR1 ENHRY and CDR2 SYGVKD. DNA for the CDR3: TGTCCCATCAGCCCACCACTAGCGCCCTACGAGCAGTACTTC. Protein sequence: CPISPPLAPYEQYF.

This clonotype was recorded at least ten times. The chain recombines TRBV12-3 or TRBV12-4 with TRBJ2-7; 7 bases are shared with TRBD2. This CDR3 contains 14 residues. V was clipped by 0 bases and J by 7 bases; unmatched bases: 6. Written as DNA, the CDR3 is TGTGCCAGCAGTTTAGCGGGAGGGCCGAGGGAGCAGTACTTC. Its protein is CASSLAGGPREQYF.

The chain has TRBV4-2 and TRBJ2-3; possibly TRBD2 for D (5 bases). Germline lookup yields CDR1 LGHNA and CDR2 YNFKEQ. The CDR3 has 16 amino acids. Trimming stripped 0 bases from V and 2 bases from J, with 12 bases between. The DNA for the CDR3 is TGTGCCAGCAGCCAAGATCTGGTCGGGGACACAGATACGCAGTATTTT. It encodes CASSQDLVGDTDTQYF.

This rearrangement joins TRBV25-1 to TRBJ1-6, with D unclear. The CDR3 is 13 residues long. Trimming removed 2 bases from V and 9 bases from J, with 8 bases in between. The V gene's germline CDR1 is MGHDK and CDR2 SYGVNS. The CDR3 DNA is TGTGCCAGCAGTGAAGAACCACGTTCACCCCTCCACTTT. Its protein is CASSEEPRSPLHF.

This clonotype was recorded a few times. Being one base from a much bigger clone, this may be a read error. The V gene is TRBV12-3 or TRBV12-4, the J gene TRBJ2-1; TRBD2 is a possible D gene (6 bases). This CDR3 region has 21 residues. Trimming cost V 1 base and J 8 bases, with 33 bases left between them. CDR3 DNA sequence: TGTGCCAGCAGTTTAGGGCGGGGACGGGAGACTCCTCCCTCCCTATACGATGAGCAGTTCTTC. Residues: CASSLGRGRETPPSLYDEQFF.

The chain uses TRBV12-3 or TRBV12-4 and TRBJ2-7; D is possibly TRBD2 (5 bases). The CDR3 contains 15 residues. Trimming took 6 bases from V and 2 from J, leaving 17 bases between them. CDR3 protein: CASSPGMRRTYEQYF. In nucleotides, the CDR3 is TGTGCCAGCAGCCCCGGGATGCGCCGGACCTACGAGCAGTACTTC.

This clonotype was counted a few times. V is TRBV24-1 and J is TRBJ2-5, with TRBD1 identical over 10 bases. V shed 9 bases, J shed 4 bases, and the junction held 13 bases outside the gene matches. Germline V gene sequence: CDR1 KGHDR, CDR2 SFDVKD. The CDR3 covers 16 residues. This chain's CDR3 is CATGMPGTGVAETQYF. CDR3 bases: TGTGCCACCGGGATGCCGGGGACAGGGGTGGCAGAGACCCAGTACTTC.

The sample holds many counts of this clonotype. The gene calls are TRBV20-1 and TRBJ2-7, with D possibly being TRBD1 (6 bases). This CDR3 has 16 amino acids. Germline CDR1 DFQATT, CDR2 SNEGSKA (reference sequence). Between the trimmed V and J ends, which lost 5 bases and 6 bases, there was a span of 26 bases. CDR3: CSAANLGRGEVGEQYF. CDR3 in DNA: TGCAGTGCTGCTAACCTGGGCAGGGGAGAGGTCGGCGAGCAGTACTTC.

The chain is built from TRBV3-1 and TRBJ2-2; TRBD2 aligns across 11 bases. V trimming: 4 bases; J trimming: 4 bases; junction bases outside the gene matches: 5. Germline CDR1 and CDR2: LGHDT and YNNKEL (reference sequence). The CDR3 is 16 residues long. The CDR3 region has the DNA TGTGCCAGCAGCCCACTAGCGGGAGCGATCACCGGGGAGCTGTTTTTT. It specifies CASSPLAGAITGELFF.

This chain links TRBV4-2 with TRBJ2-2, with TRBD2 identical over 11 bases. With 0 bases clipped from V and 5 bases from J, the junction kept 5 bases outside the gene matches. Per the germline V gene, CDR1 is LGHNA and CDR2 is YNFKEQ. This CDR3 has 17 amino acids. CDR3 coding DNA: TGTGCCAGCAGCCAAGATCTGGCTAGCGGGAGGACCGGGGAGCTGTTTTTT. Translated, it gives CASSQDLASGRTGELFF.

The chain has TRBV7-2 and TRBJ1-4, with D maybe TRBD1 (5 bases). V was shortened by 5 bases and J by 5 bases, with 15 bases between the two germline ends. The CDR3 contains 15 residues. Germline V gene sequence: CDR1 SGHTA, CDR2 FQGNSA. As DNA, the CDR3 is TGTGCCAGCAGCCCGCCGGGACGGATGAATGAAAAACTGTTTTTT. Translating gives CASSPPGRMNEKLFF.

This clonotype is categorized as medium-sized. The chain joins TRBV27 to TRBJ2-3; D is perhaps TRBD1 (6 bases). The CDR3 runs to 13 residues. Trimming left V 8 bases short and J 4 bases short, with 13 bases between. Germline V CDR1 and CDR2: MNHEY, SMNVEV (reference sequence). This chain's CDR3 is CASADSAADTQYF. The CDR3 DNA sequence: TGTGCCAGCGCGGACAGTGCGGCAGATACGCAGTATTTT.

This clonotype has a handful of counts. The chain couples TRBV9 to TRBJ1-1, with D maybe TRBD1 (5 bases). This CDR3 spans 14 amino acids. Trimming shortened V by 3 bases and J by 5 bases, and 14 bases separated the two germline ends. Germline V gene data show CDR1 as SGDLS and CDR2 as YYNGEE. This CDR3 is CASSDPGRGTEAFF. Written as DNA, the CDR3 is TGTGCCAGCAGCGACCCGGGACGGGGAACTGAAGCTTTCTTT.

This clonotype was counted many times. The chain recombines TRBV6-1 with TRBJ2-1; the D is unclear. Germline assignment: CDR1 MNHNS and CDR2 SASEGT. The CDR3 spans 12 residues. V was cut by 5 bases and J by 7 bases, with 9 bases left in between. CDR3 nucleotide sequence: TGTGCCAGCAGTCCGGCTCAGAATGAGCAGTTCTTC. Translating it yields CASSPAQNEQFF.

Remarks on this clonotype: This may be a read error: a much more frequent sequence differs by one nucleotide. The chain uses TRBV20-1 and TRBJ2-7, with D perhaps matching TRBD2 (6 bases). The V end was cut by 3 bases, the J end by 2 bases, with 23 bases between. CDR3 length: 17 residues. Germline V lookup: CDR1 DFQATT, CDR2 SNEGSKA (reference sequence). The CDR3 loop reads CSASLRDLNGVPYEQYF. The CDR3 coding sequence is TGCAGTGCTAGCCTCCGGGACTTGAATGGTGTACCCTACGAGCAGTACTTC.

This clonotype showed up many times. This chain connects TRBV18 to TRBJ2-7, with a weak D call TRBD1 (6 bases). The CDR3 extends over 13 amino acids. Germline CDR1 KGHSH, CDR2 LQKENI. Trimming pared 4 bases from V and 4 bases from J, leaving 11 bases between. CDR3 region: CASSQGVRYEQYF. CDR3 coding DNA: TGTGCCAGCTCACAGGGGGTTCGGTACGAGCAGTACTTC.

This sequence joins TRBV11-3 and TRBJ2-7, with D perhaps matching TRBD2 (6 bases). Germline V gene lookup returns CDR1 SGHNT and CDR2 YENEEA. Trimming removed 1 base at V and 7 bases at J, with 14 bases between. This CDR3 is built from 14 residues. The CDR3 is CASSLVAAGEEQYF. The CDR3 DNA is TGTGCCAGCAGCTTAGTAGCGGCCGGGGAGGAGCAGTACTTC.

CDR3 in amino acids: CASSGPMGARNSPLHF. CDR3 DNA: TGTGCCAGCAGCGGGCCTATGGGGGCACGGAATTCACCCCTCCACTTT. The chain combines TRBV6-1 with TRBJ1-6; D possibly corresponds to TRBD1 (6 bases). Between the trimmed V and J ends, which lost 6 bases and 7 bases, there was a span of 19 bases. The germline V gene has CDR1 MNHNS and CDR2 SASEGT. The CDR3 length is 16 residues.